A single sample gave rise to the 21 T cell receptor beta chains below, sequenced in a study of CD8 T cells in ankylosing spondylitis. One entry per CDR3 protein results from TCRdb running MiXCR on the 5' RACE reads. This sample has approximately 100,000 distinct CDR3 sequences; less than 25% occur once, and the top ten carry 12%. Sample: synovial fluid, either unsorted or a sorted T cell fraction (not recorded which). These receptors all come from a male donor with ankylosing spondylitis.

In the case of this clonotype: A read error may be the cause here, since a much bigger clone is one base away. The J gene is TRBJ2-1, the V gene TRBV5-1, with unresolved D. CDR3 length: 14 residues. CDR1 SGHRS and CDR2 YFSETQ come from the germline V gene. In DNA form, the CDR3 reads TGCGCCAGCAGCATCGGGTTTGTCGTGGATGAGCAGCTCTTC. This codes for CASSIGFVVDEQLF.

This clonotype has only one observation. The rearrangement links TRBV5-5 to TRBJ1-1; D is ambiguous. Germline CDR1 is SGHKS and CDR2 is YYEKEE (reference sequence). There are 15 residues in the CDR3. The V end lost 2 bases, the J end lost 7 bases, and 18 bases lay between the germline ends. The CDR3 DNA reads TGTGCCAGCAGCTTCAAAGCCCCAGGAATTCTTGAAGCTTTCTTT. The encoded protein is CASSFKAPGILEAFF.

This chain connects TRBV7-6 to TRBJ2-1; the D is unclear. The germline gives CDR1 SGHVS, CDR2 FNYEAQ. V lost 4 bases and J 15 bases, leaving 13 bases between the germline ends. The length of the CDR3 is 11 residues. This chain's CDR3 is CASSSSADRFF. CDR3 coding DNA: TGTGCCAGCAGCTCTTCGGCTGACCGGTTCTTC.

To note about this clonotype: A read error is possible here, since a much larger clone lies one base away. The chain's CDR3 is CSAPRGGLANFEQFF. The CDR3 DNA sequence: TGCAGTGCTCCTCGAGGGGGACTAGCGAACTTTGAGCAGTTCTTC. The chain employs TRBV20-1 and TRBJ2-1; the match to TRBD2 covers 10 bases. Germline CDR1 is DFQATT and CDR2 is SNEGSKA (reference sequence). V lost 5 bases to trimming and J lost 9 bases; unmatched junction nucleotides: 13. The CDR3 has 15 amino acids.

The chain couples TRBV5-1 to TRBJ2-2; D might be TRBD1 (6 bases). Trimming left V 0 bases short and J 8 bases short, with 17 bases between. The CDR3 runs 16 residues. Per the germline V gene, CDR1 is SGHRS and CDR2 is YFSETQ. CDR3 amino acids: CASSLEGHLVSGELFF. For the CDR3, the DNA is TGCGCCAGCAGCTTGGAGGGACACCTCGTGTCGGGGGAGCTGTTTTTT. The complete variable domain, with remaining parts taken from reference TRBV5-1 and TRBJ2-2, reads KAGVTQTPRYLIKTRGQQVTLSCSPISGHRSVSWYQQTPGQGLQFLFEYFSETQRNKGNFPGRFSGRQFSNSRSEMNVSTLELGDSALYLCASSLEGHLVSGELFFGEGSRLTVL.

Many counts were recorded for this clonotype. This chain joins TRBV20-1 and TRBJ1-5, with TRBD1 matching over 11 bases. This CDR3 has 14 residues. V gave up 1 base and J gave up 5 bases; unmatched junction bases: 1. The V gene's germline CDR1 is DFQATT and CDR2 SNEGSKA (reference sequence). The CDR3: CSARVDRGHQPQHF. The CDR3 region has the DNA TGCAGTGCTAGAGTGGACAGGGGGCATCAGCCCCAGCATTTT.

This clonotype appeared a few times. The chain combines TRBV20-1 with TRBJ1-2; unclear D gene. CDR3 length: 12 amino acids. Germline lookup yields CDR1 DFQATT and CDR2 SNEGSKA (reference sequence). V lost 3 bases and J 1 base, leaving 6 bases between the germline ends. The CDR3 sequence: CSASTFNYGYTF. CDR3 nucleotide sequence: TGCAGTGCTAGCACTTTTAACTATGGCTACACCTTC.

This clonotype was seen only a few times. The chain recombines TRBV12-3 or TRBV12-4 with TRBJ1-2; 7 positions match TRBD1. Losses at the gene ends were 5 bases for V and 0 bases for J; bases not matched to a gene: 6. The CDR3 is made up of 15 amino acids. CDR3 coding DNA: TGTGCCAGCAGTAAACGGACAGGTACTAACTATGGCTACACCTTC. Protein: CASSKRTGTNYGYTF.

The V gene is TRBV18, the J gene TRBJ2-1; a possible D gene is TRBD2 (8 bases). Germline loops: CDR1 KGHSH, CDR2 LQKENI. The V end lost 8 bases, the J end lost 2 bases, and 16 bases lay between the germline ends. The CDR3 has 15 amino acids. CDR3 amino acids: CASPREGATYNEQFF. The DNA for the CDR3 is TGTGCCAGCCCCCGGGAGGGGGCCACCTACAATGAGCAGTTCTTC.

The table lists this clonotype with a few counts. The CDR3 DNA follows: TGTGCCAGCAGCTTAGAAGGGGGCTCGGGTCAGCCCCAGCATTTT. Its translation: CASSLEGGSGQPQHF. The rearrangement uses TRBV7-2 and TRBJ1-5; 7 nucleotides match TRBD1. In germline, CDR1 is SGHTA, CDR2 FQGNSA. Trimming at V came to 1 base and at J to 6 bases, leaving 6 bases not matched to a gene. CDR3 length: 15 residues. The full variable domain, in which reference TRBV7-2 and TRBJ1-5 provide the parts outside the CDR3, is GAGVSQSPSNKVTEKGKDVELRCDPISGHTALYWYRQSLGQGLEFLIYFQGNSAPDKSGLPSDRFSAERTGGSVSTLTIQRTQQEDSAVYLCASSLEGGSGQPQHFGDGTRLSIL.

This chain's CDR3 is CASSSEVLSYNEQFF. The DNA for the CDR3 is TGCGCCAGCAGCTCCGAGGTCCTCTCCTACAATGAGCAGTTCTTC. The V gene is TRBV5-1, the J gene TRBJ2-1; the D is unclear. The CDR3 covers 15 residues. The germline V gene has CDR1 SGHRS and CDR2 YFSETQ. V was cut by 3 bases and J by 0 bases, with 10 bases left in between.

The table lists this clonotype with many counts. The chain is built from TRBV12-3 or TRBV12-4 and TRBJ2-1; 9 bases align to TRBD2. CDR3 length equals 15 residues. After removal of 6 bases from V and 5 bases from J, the junction contained 8 bases not matched to a gene. The CDR3 protein is CASSRTSEIHNEQFF. The CDR3 bases are TGTGCCAGCAGCCGGACTAGCGAAATACACAATGAGCAGTTCTTC.

In this sample, this clonotype turned up a few times. The chain carries TRBV6-1 and TRBJ1-1, with D possibly being TRBD1 (5 bases). Trimming removed 5 bases at V and 5 bases at J, with 12 bases between. The CDR3 loop spans 13 amino acids. Germline V gives CDR1 MNHNS, CDR2 SASEGT. For the CDR3, the DNA is TGTGCCAGCAGTACCCGTCGGGGGACTGAAGCTTTCTTT. It translates to CASSTRRGTEAFF.

This clonotype was picked up many times. The rearrangement links TRBV4-2 to TRBJ2-1; 10 nucleotides match TRBD2. This CDR3 contains 18 residues. The ends lost 1 base at V and 1 base at J; junction bases unmatched: 7. Germline lookup yields CDR1 LGHNA and CDR2 YNFKEQ. Here the CDR3 reads CASSQAGTTSGSYNEQFF. The CDR3 DNA sequence: TGTGCCAGCAGCCAAGCGGGGACGACTAGCGGGTCCTACAATGAGCAGTTCTTC.

V and J are TRBV10-3 and TRBJ2-1; 13 nucleotides align to TRBD2. The germline gives CDR1 ENHRY, CDR2 SYGVKD. The CDR3 runs 13 residues. V shed 8 bases, J shed 7 bases, and the junction held 2 bases outside the gene matches. This chain's CDR3 is CAIGLAGVNEQFF. In DNA form, the CDR3 reads TGTGCCATCGGACTAGCGGGAGTAAATGAGCAGTTCTTC.

The CDR3 nucleotides are TGCGCCAGCATCCCAGCGGGAGGGTCCGGGGAGCTGTTTTTT. This encodes CASIPAGGSGELFF. The V gene is TRBV10-2, the J gene TRBJ2-2; TRBD2 agrees at 10 bases. This CDR3 is built from 14 residues. V was clipped by 7 bases and J by 6 bases; unmatched bases: 5. The germline gives CDR1 WSHSY, CDR2 SAAADI.

The gene calls are TRBV11-2 and TRBJ2-1, with D perhaps given as TRBD1 or TRBD2 (5 bases each). The V end lost 5 bases, the J end lost 4 bases, and 15 bases lay between the germline ends. This CDR3 is 15 amino acids long. Germline V gene lookup returns CDR1 SGHAT and CDR2 FQNNGV. For the CDR3, the DNA is TGTGCCAGCAGCCTATATGGAGAGGGGTACAATGAGCAGTTCTTC. Translating gives CASSLYGEGYNEQFF.

This chain joins TRBV27 and TRBJ1-1; perhaps TRBD1 as D (5 bases). Germline loops: CDR1 MNHEY, CDR2 SMNVEV (reference sequence). Trimming cost V 7 bases and J 3 bases, with 9 bases left between them. This CDR3 comprises 12 residues. The CDR3 loop is CASTGSDTEAFF. The CDR3 DNA reads as TGTGCCAGCACAGGGTCGGACACTGAAGCTTTCTTT.

This clonotype was counted a single time. The V gene is TRBV20-1, the J gene TRBJ2-7; 9 bases map to TRBD1. Trimming cost V 0 bases and J 7 bases; bases outside gene matches: 10. The CDR3 is made up of 15 amino acids. The germline CDR1 and CDR2 sequences are DFQATT and SNEGSKA (reference sequence). The CDR3, as DNA: TGCAGTGCTAGAGACGGGGACAGGGTCTTAGGGGAGCAGTACTTC. This gives the protein CSARDGDRVLGEQYF.

This clonotype showed up just a few times. The chain uses TRBV3-1 and TRBJ2-7, with 7 bases lining up with TRBD2. CDR1 is LGHDT and CDR2 is YNNKEL in the germline V gene (reference sequence). V trimming: 8 bases; J trimming: 2 bases; junction bases outside the gene matches: 6. This CDR3 comprises 13 residues. The CDR3 nucleotides read TGTGCCAGCTCGGGACTACCTCCCTACGAGCAGTACTTC. Translation: CASSGLPPYEQYF.

This clonotype was seen only a few times. V and J are TRBV2 and TRBJ2-1, with 12 bases that match TRBD2. The CDR3 spans 15 residues. Germline CDR1 SNHLY, CDR2 FYNNEI. V gave up 5 bases and J gave up 10 bases; unmatched junction bases: 9. The CDR3 region has the DNA TGTGCCAGCAGTCTCCTAGCGGGAGGGCCAGGAGAGCAGTTCTTC. Translated: CASSLLAGGPGEQFF.